This T cell receptor beta chain was identified during a study of T cell responses to AZD1222 COVID-19 vaccine. Study outcomes and limitations: The breadth and depth of Spike-specific TCRs increased once two AZD1222 doses had been given. Repertoire samples came only from after the peak T cell response.

Of note for this clone: Its antigen is not identified.

Second doses at about 4 or about 12 weeks were pooled. Germline loops: CDR1 MNHEY, CDR2 SVGAGI. Trimming cost V 7 bases and J 1 base, with 14 bases left between them. The CDR3 extends over 15 amino acids. Generated by immunoSEQ multiplex PCR, the TCRdb table keeps only in-frame clones and is missing some. The sample holds about 140,000 clones, around 90% seen once. The TCR originated in an adult who received the AZD1222 COVID-19 vaccine. Here the sequenced sample was peripheral blood, taken 28 days after the second AZD1222 dose. The gene calls are TRBV6-5 and TRBJ1-3, with D maybe TRBD1 (6 bases). DNA of the CDR3: TGTGCCAGCAAAATCTCACAGGGTTCTGGAAACACCATATATTTT. Amino acids: CASKISQGSGNTIYF.